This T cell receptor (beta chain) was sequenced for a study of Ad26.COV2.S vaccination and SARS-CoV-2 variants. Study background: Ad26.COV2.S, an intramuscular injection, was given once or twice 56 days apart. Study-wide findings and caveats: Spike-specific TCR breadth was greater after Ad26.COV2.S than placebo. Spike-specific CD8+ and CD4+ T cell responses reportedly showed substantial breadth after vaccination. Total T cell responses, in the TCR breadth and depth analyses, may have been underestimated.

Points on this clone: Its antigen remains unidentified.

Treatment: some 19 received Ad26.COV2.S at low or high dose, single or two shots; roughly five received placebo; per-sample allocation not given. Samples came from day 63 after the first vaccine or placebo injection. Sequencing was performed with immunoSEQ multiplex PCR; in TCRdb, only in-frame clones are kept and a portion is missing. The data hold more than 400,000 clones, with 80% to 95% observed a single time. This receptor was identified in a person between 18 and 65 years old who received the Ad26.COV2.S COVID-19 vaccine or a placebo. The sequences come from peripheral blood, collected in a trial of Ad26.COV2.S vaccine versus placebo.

CDR3 protein: CASGSGYNEQFF. The CDR3, as DNA: TGTGCTAGTGGATCAGGGTATAATGAGCAGTTCTTC. V and J are TRBV12-5 and TRBJ2-1; a possible D gene is TRBD1 (5 bases). This CDR3 is 12 amino acids long. Between the trimmed V and J ends, which lost 6 bases and 7 bases, there was a span of 10 bases. Germline loops: CDR1 LGHNT, CDR2 FRNRAP.